The 31 T cell receptor beta chains given below trace back to one sample, sequenced in a study of blood T cell repertoires in COVID-19. Generated by immunoSEQ multiplex PCR, the TCRdb table keeps only in-frame clones and is missing some. The repertoire consists of about 170,000 clones, with around nine tenths occurring once and the leading ten covering about 4%. Input material: peripheral blood. These receptors were collected from a young man with active or convalescent COVID-19.

The rearrangement uses TRBV2 and TRBJ2-1; the D is unclear. Trimming cost V 7 bases and J 6 bases, with 10 bases left between them. This CDR3 contains 12 residues. Germline V gene sequence: CDR1 SNHLY, CDR2 FYNNEI. The CDR3 loop is CASTGLINEQFF. The CDR3 DNA is TGTGCCAGCACCGGTCTGATCAATGAGCAGTTCTTC.

This chain connects TRBV5-1 to TRBJ2-7, with 7 bases that match TRBD2. Germline CDR1 reads SGHRS; CDR2 reads YFSETQ. The CDR3 spans 14 residues. J was trimmed by 2 bases and V by 2 bases; bases with no gene match: 4. The CDR3 DNA reads as TGCGCCAGCAGCTTCGGTGCGGGAGCCTACGAGCAGTACTTC. Translating it yields CASSFGAGAYEQYF.

The chain couples TRBV7-9 to TRBJ1-2, with D hard to call. The germline V gene encodes CDR1 SEHNR and CDR2 FQNEAQ (reference sequence). The CDR3 totals 17 residues. The germline V and J ends were trimmed by 6 bases and 4 bases, with 24 bases remaining between them. The CDR3 nucleotides read TGTGCCAGCAGTCGGGGTGGGGTCCCCCGGGGATCCTATGGCTACACCTTC. Translated: CASSRGGVPRGSYGYTF.

This chain connects TRBV30 to TRBJ1-5; D is unclear. The germline CDR1 and CDR2 sequences are GTSNPN and SVGIG (reference sequence). The CDR3 length is 14 residues. V shed 3 bases and J shed 6 bases, with 15 bases lying between them. The CDR3 sequence: CAWSPGVESQPQHF. The DNA for the CDR3 is TGTGCCTGGAGCCCCGGGGTAGAAAGTCAGCCCCAGCATTTT.

V usage is TRBV6-5 and J usage is TRBJ1-1; D not certain. V lost 0 bases, J lost 8 bases, and 7 bases lay in between. The CDR3 spans 12 residues. Germline values: CDR1 MNHEY, CDR2 SVGAGI. This CDR3 reads CASSYSGQEAFF. The CDR3 DNA reads as TGTGCCAGCAGTTACTCGGGCCAAGAAGCTTTCTTT.

The gene calls are TRBV21-1 and TRBJ2-7; the table assigns TRBD2, which was not confirmed against the DNA. TRBV21-1 is a recognized pseudogene. This CDR3 is built from 15 residues. CDR3 coding DNA: TGTGCCAGCAGCAAAGGAGGGCACCATTCCTACGAGCAGTACGTC. Protein sequence: CASSKGGHHSYEQYV.

This CDR3 is CATSDSTLGAEKLFF. CDR3 DNA: TGTGCCACCAGTGATTCGACCTTAGGAGCTGAAAAACTGTTTTTT. This chain connects TRBV24-1 to TRBJ1-4; D not resolved. Trimming took 2 bases from V and 7 from J, leaving 13 bases between them. The CDR3 consists of 15 residues. CDR1 KGHDR and CDR2 SFDVKD come from the germline V gene.

CDR3 residues: CASSFTGHNSPLHF. The DNA of the CDR3 is TGTGCCAGCAGTTTCACAGGGCATAATTCACCCCTCCACTTT. J is TRBJ1-6 and V is TRBV27; TRBD1 is a possible D gene (6 bases). CDR1 is MNHEY and CDR2 is SMNVEV in the germline V gene (reference sequence). V was shortened by 3 bases and J by 5 bases, with 8 bases between the two germline ends. CDR3 length equals 14 residues.

The V call is TRBV11-2, the J call TRBJ1-2; weak D call: TRBD1 (5 bases). The germline gives CDR1 SGHAT, CDR2 FQNNGV. Trimming removed 5 bases from V and 7 bases from J, with 17 bases in between. The CDR3 runs to 14 residues. The CDR3 loop reads CASSDAPGLFGYTF. In DNA, the CDR3 is TGTGCCAGCAGCGATGCGCCGGGACTTTTTGGCTACACCTTC. Complete variable domain (other parts from reference TRBV11-2 and TRBJ1-2): EAGVAQSPRYKIIEKRQSVAFWCNPISGHATLYWYQQILGQGPKLLIQFQNNGVVDDSQLPKDRFSAERLKGVDSTLKIQPAKLEDSAVYLCASSDAPGLFGYTFGSGTRLTVV.

The gene calls are TRBV3-1 (or the pseudogene TRBV3-2) and TRBJ2-1; 9 bases line up with TRBD2. This CDR3 has 17 residues. Trimming at V came to 0 bases and at J to 8 bases, leaving 11 bases not matched to a gene. Germline lookup yields CDR1 LGHDT and CDR2 YNNKEL (reference sequence). The CDR3 spells CASSQDGGGGELDEQFF. CDR3 coding DNA: TGTGCCAGCAGCCAAGATGGTGGCGGGGGGGAGCTGGATGAGCAGTTCTTC.

The gene calls are TRBV29-1 and TRBJ1-2, with TRBD1 matching 7 bases. This CDR3 has 12 amino acids. V trimming: 7 bases; J trimming: 7 bases; junction bases outside the gene matches: 9. From germline, CDR1 is SQVTM and CDR2 ANQGSEA. The CDR3 is CSAKQGTSGYTF. The CDR3 nucleotides are TGCAGCGCTAAACAGGGGACAAGTGGCTACACCTTC.

This clone came up once. This sequence joins TRBV9 and TRBJ2-3; D is possibly TRBD2 (5 bases). Trimming stripped 0 bases from V and 0 bases from J, with 11 bases between. Germline V lookup: CDR1 SGDLS, CDR2 YYNGEE. The CDR3 consists of 16 residues. This CDR3 reads CASSVVWGASTDTQYF. Written as DNA, the CDR3 is TGTGCCAGCAGCGTAGTATGGGGAGCGAGCACAGATACGCAGTATTTT.

The chain couples TRBV24-1 to TRBJ2-5; 11 bases align to TRBD2. V shed 3 bases and J 5 bases; nucleotides not matched to a gene: 4. The CDR3 totals 15 residues. Germline values: CDR1 KGHDR, CDR2 SFDVKD. The CDR3, as DNA: TGTGCCACCAGTGATCCCCTAGCGGGAGGCGAGACCCAGTACTTC. It translates to CATSDPLAGGETQYF.

The chain has TRBV19 and TRBJ2-2; D unclear. The V end lost 5 bases, the J end lost 0 bases, and 10 bases lay between the germline ends. CDR3 length equals 15 residues. From germline, CDR1 is LNHDA and CDR2 SQIVND (reference sequence). This CDR3 is CASSHPGSNTGELFF. The CDR3 nucleotides read TGTGCCAGTAGTCATCCCGGTTCGAACACCGGGGAGCTGTTTTTT.

The rearrangement uses TRBV18 and TRBJ2-3; no reliable D call. The CDR3 covers 13 residues. CDR1 and CDR2 from the germline V gene are KGHSH and LQKENI. V gave up 5 bases and J gave up 1 base, with 7 bases separating them. Written as DNA, the CDR3 is TGTGCCAGCTCATCCTCAGGCACAGATACGCAGTATTTT. Residues: CASSSSGTDTQYF.

The CDR3 protein is CASSPIAGLGNQPQHF. In DNA form, the CDR3 reads TGTGCCAGCAGTCCAATTGCGGGACTGGGAAATCAGCCCCAGCATTTT. The V call is TRBV27, the J call TRBJ1-5, with a possible D match to TRBD1 (5 bases). Trimming shortened V by 5 bases and J by 4 bases, and 18 bases separated the two germline ends. Germline assignment: CDR1 MNHEY and CDR2 SMNVEV (reference sequence). This CDR3 is built from 16 residues.

This chain links TRBV19 with TRBJ2-2; D ambiguous. In germline, CDR1 is LNHDA, CDR2 SQIVND (reference sequence). Between the trimmed V and J ends, which lost 3 bases and 3 bases, there was a span of 11 bases. This CDR3 has 15 residues. Here the CDR3 reads CASSILREDTGELFF. As DNA, the CDR3 is TGTGCCAGTAGTATCCTTCGTGAGGACACCGGGGAGCTGTTTTTT. The entire variable domain, with the rest obtained from reference TRBV19 and TRBJ2-2, is as follows: DGGITQSPKYLFRKEGQNVTLSCEQNLNHDAMYWYRQDPGQGLRLIYYSQIVNDFQKGDIAEGYSVSREKKESFPLTVTSAQKNPTAFYLCASSILREDTGELFFGEGSRLTVL.

This clone was seen a single time. This rearrangement joins TRBV6-5 to TRBJ1-2; 9 bases are shared with TRBD1. From germline, CDR1 is MNHEY and CDR2 SVGAGI. V was pared by 7 bases and J by 8 bases, with 8 bases of the junction left unmatched. The CDR3 sequence is 13 residues long. The CDR3, as DNA: TGTGCCAGCATGGGACAGGGACCGACCGGCTACACCTTC. Translated, it gives CASMGQGPTGYTF.

The chain is built from TRBV7-7 and TRBJ2-1; tentatively, D is TRBD2 (5 bases). The V end lost 2 bases, the J end lost 8 bases, and 10 bases lay between the germline ends. The CDR3 runs to 13 residues. Germline V gene sequence: CDR1 SSHAT, CDR2 FNYEAQ (reference sequence). DNA of the CDR3: TGTGCCAGCAGCTTACTAGGTAGCGATGAGCAGTTCTTC. It is translated as CASSLLGSDEQFF.

J is TRBJ1-5 and V is TRBV6-1; D may be TRBD1 (5 bases). With 4 bases removed from V and 0 bases from J, the gap between germline ends came to 13 bases. Germline values: CDR1 MNHNS, CDR2 SASEGT. The CDR3 sequence is 16 residues long. The CDR3, as DNA: TGTGCCAGCAGTGTCCTCAGACAGTTTAGCAATCAGCCCCAGCATTTT. This translates into CASSVLRQFSNQPQHF.

J is TRBJ2-2 and V is TRBV11-2, with D hard to call. The CDR3 consists of 14 residues. V was trimmed by 1 base and J by 3 bases, leaving 6 bases between them. Germline values: CDR1 SGHAT, CDR2 FQNNGV. The chain's CDR3 is CASSLVRYTGELFF. As DNA, the CDR3 is TGTGCCAGCAGCTTAGTTCGGTACACCGGGGAGCTGTTTTTT.

V gene TRBV5-6 combines with J gene TRBJ1-1; 7 bases match TRBD1. The germline V gene has CDR1 SGHDT and CDR2 YYEEEE. V dropped 6 bases and J dropped 7; count of bases not matched to a gene: 6. CDR3 length: 12 amino acids. The CDR3 region has the DNA TGTGCCAGCAACAGGGGCTATGGTGAAGCTTTCTTT. Translating gives CASNRGYGEAFF.

J is TRBJ2-2 and V is TRBV28; 7 positions agree with TRBD1. The CDR3 sequence is 15 residues long. Germline CDR1 is MDHEN and CDR2 is SYDVKM. V dropped 5 bases and J dropped 2; count of bases not matched to a gene: 5. This chain's CDR3 is CASSAHRGNTGELFF. As DNA, the CDR3 is TGTGCCAGCAGTGCCCACAGGGGTAACACCGGGGAGCTGTTTTTT.

The chain is built from TRBV2 and TRBJ2-5; 12 bases match TRBD2. In germline, CDR1 is SNHLY, CDR2 FYNNEI. This CDR3 has 14 residues. V lost 9 bases and J lost 0; bases outside the gene matches: 2. Written as DNA, the CDR3 is TGTGCCAGTCGGACTAGCGGGAACCAAGAGACCCAGTACTTC. This gives the protein CASRTSGNQETQYF.

The V gene is TRBV11-3, the J gene TRBJ1-3; 7 bases align to TRBD1. V was clipped by 5 bases and J by 8 bases; unmatched bases: 9. This CDR3 spans 14 amino acids. Germline V gene sequence: CDR1 SGHNT, CDR2 YENEEA. CDR3 sequence: CASSPGTVGYTIYF. CDR3 bases: TGTGCCAGCAGCCCTGGGACAGTAGGATACACCATATATTTT.

V gene TRBV2 combines with J gene TRBJ1-5; D possibly corresponds to TRBD1 (5 bases). This CDR3 has 14 residues. The germline V gene has CDR1 SNHLY and CDR2 FYNNEI. The V and J ends lost 8 bases and 4 bases respectively, with 15 bases between them. CDR3 in amino acids: CASWGGGVNQPQHF. The CDR3 DNA is TGTGCCAGCTGGGGGGGTGGGGTTAATCAGCCCCAGCATTTT.

This clone came up a few times. This rearrangement joins TRBV4-2 to TRBJ2-1, with D perhaps matching TRBD1 (6 bases). Germline V gene data show CDR1 as LGHNA and CDR2 as YNFKEQ. The germline V and J ends were trimmed by 4 bases and 8 bases, with 21 bases remaining between them. The CDR3 spans 16 residues. The CDR3 protein is CASSPGGQGIIHEQFF. CDR3 in DNA: TGTGCCAGCAGCCCGGGCGGCCAGGGGATTATCCATGAGCAGTTCTTC.

The gene calls are TRBV18 and TRBJ2-7; D not resolved. Germline CDR1 and CDR2: KGHSH and LQKENI. CDR3 size: 12 residues. V was trimmed by 6 bases and J by 5 bases, leaving 11 bases between them. The CDR3 DNA reads TGTGCCAGCTCGCGACTTCGGGACGAGCAGTACGTC. Amino acids: CASSRLRDEQYV.

V and J are TRBV30 and TRBJ2-7, with 9 nucleotides matching TRBD1. The germline gives CDR1 GTSNPN, CDR2 SVGIG (reference sequence). This CDR3 has 11 amino acids. V shed 5 bases and J 5 bases; nucleotides not matched to a gene: 1. The CDR3 coding sequence is TGTGCCTGGGGGGACAGGGACGAGCAGTACTTC. Protein sequence: CAWGDRDEQYF.

The gene calls are TRBV7-9 and TRBJ1-2; TRBD1 is a possible D gene (6 bases). Germline V gives CDR1 SEHNR, CDR2 FQNEAQ (reference sequence). The CDR3 runs to 14 residues. V was shortened by 2 bases and J by 2 bases, with 9 bases between the two germline ends. The CDR3 here is CASSLLGANYGYTF. CDR3 nucleotides: TGTGCCAGCAGCTTACTGGGGGCGAACTATGGCTACACCTTC.

J is TRBJ1-2 and V is TRBV28; 7 bases are a match to TRBD1. The length of the CDR3 is 14 residues. The J segment lost 5 bases and the V segment lost 6 bases, leaving 9 bases of the junction unmatched. The V gene's germline CDR1 is MDHEN and CDR2 SYDVKM. The CDR3: CASSFFGTAYGYTF. CDR3 sequence (DNA): TGTGCCAGCAGCTTTTTTGGGACAGCTTATGGCTACACCTTC.